This T cell receptor beta chain was sequenced during a study of control samples from healthy donors and cancer patients (dated by TCRdb to 2019 to 2021). The library was generated by the immunoSEQ multiplex PCR assay. This immuneACCESS table, as held by TCRdb, lists in-frame sequences with V and J called but not all clones. Of the missing ones, under half trace to an unresolved V gene in checked studies; the others have no known cause. A total of some 130,000 clones appear in this sample, around 90% of them only once. The ten top clones hold roughly 2.5% of the sample. V lost 4 bases and J lost 5 bases; the stretch between them is 17 bases long. The germline V gene gives CDR1 as MNHEY and CDR2 as SVGEGT. The CDR3 covers 15 residues, taking in both the cysteine and the phenylalanine. The read is trimmed to its CDR3 DNA, 45 bases read in frame from base 1. As regards this clone: Its antigen specificity is not known. Base-call qualities are not available, and no considerably larger clone is one nucleotide away.

The chain uses TRBV6-2 or TRBV6-3 and TRBJ2-5; TRBD1 is a weak D gene call, 6 bases matching. The sequencing sample was made of blood. This TCR came from a man between 18 and 29 years old in good health. The nucleotide sequence is TGTGCCAGCAGTTTAAGCCCAACAGGGTGGGAGACCCAGTACTTC. Its protein product is CASSLSPTGWETQYF.